These T cell receptor beta chains were read from a single sample in a study of early T cells in non-severe SARS-CoV-2 infection. TCRdb ran MiXCR on the 5' RACE reads and lists one entry per CDR3 protein. The sample carries 100,000 to 140,000 distinct CDR3 sequences, 11% recorded once. The specimen sequenced was whole blood. These TCRs come from an adult who was a healthcare worker with PCR-confirmed SARS-CoV-2 infection or an uninfected control (not recorded which). The CDR3 runs from the conserved cysteine through the conserved F or W. D genes are given only for firm matches. The size entry is marked missing in some rows and otherwise reads once, few, many or a size class.

clone size	V gene	J gene	D gene	CDR3 length	CDR3 protein	CDR3 DNA
many	TRBV28	TRBJ1-5	-	12	CASSLSGQPQHF	TGTGCCAGCAGTTTATCGGGTCAGCCCCAGCATTTT
-	TRBV7-7	TRBJ1-1	TRBD1	18	CASRGRAGGSVLDTEAFF	TGTGCCAGCAGAGGCCGGGCAGGGGGAAGTGTGTTAGACACTGAAGCTTTCTTT
many	TRBV7-6	TRBJ2-5	TRBD1	16	CASTPGQGGHQETQYF	TGTGCCAGCACCCCCGGACAGGGCGGACATCAAGAGACCCAGTACTTC
few	TRBV10-3	TRBJ1-5	-	12	CAISDHNQPQHF	TGTGCCATCAGTGACCATAATCAGCCCCAGCATTTT
-	TRBV7-2	TRBJ2-1	-	13	CASSFAGQGEQFF	TGTGCCAGCAGCTTTGCGGGGCAAGGTGAGCAGTTCTTC
few	TRBV13	TRBJ2-7	-	16	CASSSAVPGYYYEQYF	TGTGCCAGCAGCTCCGCGGTTCCAGGGTACTACTACGAGCAGTACTTC
many	TRBV2	TRBJ2-5	-	13	CASSQEIQETQYF	TGTGCCAGCTCTCAGGAAATCCAAGAGACCCAGTACTTC
many	TRBV12-3/TRBV12-4	TRBJ2-1	TRBD2	16	CASSPLAGVSYNEQFF	TGTGCCAGCAGTCCATTAGCGGGAGTATCCTACAATGAGCAGTTCTTC
many	TRBV11-2	TRBJ2-6	-	16	CASESGTFSGANVLTF	TGTGCCAGCGAGTCAGGGACCTTCTCTGGGGCCAACGTCCTGACTTTC
many	TRBV14	TRBJ2-1	-	14	CASSYDSFYNEQFF	TGTGCCAGCAGCTACGACAGTTTTTACAATGAGCAGTTCTTC
few	TRBV12-3/TRBV12-4	TRBJ2-3	TRBD2	14	CASSVAGSVDTQYF	TGTGCCAGCAGTGTAGCGGGATCGGTAGATACGCAGTATTTT
-	TRBV10-2	TRBJ1-1	-	11	CASSEVTEAFF	TGCGCCAGCAGTGAGGTTACTGAAGCTTTCTTT
few	TRBV9	TRBJ1-2	-	12	CASSAPSYGYTF	TGTGCCAGCAGCGCACCTTCCTATGGCTACACCTTC
-	TRBV20-1	TRBJ2-2	-	13	CSARGRGAGELFF	TGCAGTGCTAGAGGGCGGGGAGCCGGGGAGCTGTTTTTT
many	TRBV12-3/TRBV12-4	TRBJ2-7	TRBD2	14	CASTPGLAGGEQYF	TGTGCCAGCACCCCGGGACTAGCGGGAGGCGAGCAGTACTTC
few	TRBV6-1	TRBJ2-3	-	12	CASSVITDTQYF	TGTGCCAGCAGCGTAATCACAGATACGCAGTATTTT
few	TRBV11-2	TRBJ2-2	TRBD1	14	CASSLLQGSGELFF	TGTGCCAGCAGCTTACTACAGGGGAGCGGGGAGCTGTTTTTT
few	TRBV12-3/TRBV12-4	TRBJ1-5	-	12	CASSSGSQPQHF	TGTGCCAGCAGTTCTGGGAGTCAGCCCCAGCATTTT
-	TRBV2	TRBJ2-2	-	14	CASNQQGSAGELFF	TGTGCCAGCAACCAACAGGGAAGCGCCGGGGAGCTGTTTTTT
few	TRBV10-2	TRBJ2-1	TRBD2	13	CASTQRETNEQFF	TGCGCCAGCACCCAGCGGGAGACTAATGAGCAGTTCTTC
many	TRBV12-5	TRBJ1-3	-	15	CASGSGTSPGNTIYF	TGTGCTAGTGGTTCCGGGACGAGCCCTGGAAACACCATATATTTT
few	TRBV19	TRBJ2-6	-	16	CASSIPGSAGANVLTF	TGTGCCAGTAGTATCCCCGGTTCGGCGGGGGCCAACGTCCTGACTTTC
few	TRBV28	TRBJ2-1	TRBD2	18	CASSLPGLGGSWSNEQFF	TGTGCCAGCAGTCTACCGGGGCTTGGCGGGAGCTGGTCCAATGAGCAGTTCTTC
-	TRBV20-1	TRBJ2-3	TRBD2	15	CSAGPSGRLTDTQYF	TGCAGTGCGGGCCCCAGCGGGAGATTAACAGATACGCAGTATTTT
many	TRBV12-3/TRBV12-4	TRBJ2-7	TRBD1	15	CASSLPDRGDYEQYF	TGTGCCAGCAGTTTACCCGACAGGGGGGATTACGAGCAGTACTTC
-	TRBV25-1	TRBJ1-2	-	13	CASSVQVFYGYTF	TGTGCCAGCAGTGTACAGGTGTTCTATGGCTACACCTTC
-	TRBV20-1	TRBJ2-5	-	14	CSARDGDLRETQYF	TGCAGTGCTAGGGATGGGGACTTGCGAGAGACCCAGTACTTC
-	TRBV12-3/TRBV12-4	TRBJ2-7	-	14	CASSDKTGTYEQYF	TGTGCCAGCAGCGACAAGACAGGAACCTACGAGCAGTACTTC
-	TRBV7-2	TRBJ2-1	-	16	CASSLDESWSYNEQFF	TGTGCCAGCAGCTTAGACGAATCCTGGTCCTACAATGAGCAGTTCTTC
-	TRBV11-2	TRBJ2-2	-	17	CASSSSPGGDITGELFF	TGTGCCAGCAGCTCCTCTCCCGGAGGGGACATCACCGGGGAGCTGTTTTTT
-	TRBV7-9	TRBJ2-1	TRBD2	15	CASSWTSGREDEQFF	TGTGCCAGCAGCTGGACTAGCGGGAGGGAGGATGAGCAGTTCTTC
many	TRBV18	TRBJ2-7	TRBD1	15	CASSSPQGSSYEQYF	TGTGCCAGCTCATCGCCACAGGGGTCTTCCTACGAGCAGTACTTC
few	TRBV9	TRBJ2-3	TRBD1	16	CASSPRTGVLTDTQYF	TGTGCCAGCAGCCCTCGGACAGGGGTCCTCACAGATACGCAGTATTTT